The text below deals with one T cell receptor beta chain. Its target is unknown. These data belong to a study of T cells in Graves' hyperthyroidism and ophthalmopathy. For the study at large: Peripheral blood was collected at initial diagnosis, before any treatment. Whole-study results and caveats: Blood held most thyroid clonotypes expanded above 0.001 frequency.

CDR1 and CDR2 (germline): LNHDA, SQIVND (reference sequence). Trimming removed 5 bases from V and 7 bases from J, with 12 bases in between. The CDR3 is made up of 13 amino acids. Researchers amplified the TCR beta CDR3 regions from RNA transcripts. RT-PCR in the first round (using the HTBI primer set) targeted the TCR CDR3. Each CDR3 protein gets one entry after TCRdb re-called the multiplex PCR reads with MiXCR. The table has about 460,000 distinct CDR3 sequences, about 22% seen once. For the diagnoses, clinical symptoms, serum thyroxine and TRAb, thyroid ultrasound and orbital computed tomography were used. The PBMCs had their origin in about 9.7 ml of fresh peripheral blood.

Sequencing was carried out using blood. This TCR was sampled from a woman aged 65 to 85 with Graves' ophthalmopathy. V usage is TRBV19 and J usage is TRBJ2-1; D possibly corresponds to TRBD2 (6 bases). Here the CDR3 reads CASSPSSANEQFF. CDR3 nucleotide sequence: TGTGCCAGTAGTCCCTCTAGCGCGAATGAGCAGTTCTTC.